This T cell receptor (beta chain) emerged from a study of blood T cell repertoires in COVID-19. The Seattle patients joined while their infection was active and were tracked longitudinally afterward. The CDR3 has 13 residues. This table comes from immunoSEQ multiplex PCR, and its TCRdb copy is limited to in-frame clones, with some not included. The sample holds nearly 45,000 clones, more than 75% seen once. The J gene is TRBJ2-3, the V gene TRBV1; TRBD2 was called by the table and not checked on the DNA. TRBV1 corresponds to a pseudogene. The material sequenced was peripheral blood. This receptor was taken from a man in his forties with COVID-19, enrolled during active disease. The DNA of the CDR3 is TGCACCAGCAGCCTTGAGTCCGGGAGTACGCAGTATTTT. It translates to CTSSLESGSTQYF.